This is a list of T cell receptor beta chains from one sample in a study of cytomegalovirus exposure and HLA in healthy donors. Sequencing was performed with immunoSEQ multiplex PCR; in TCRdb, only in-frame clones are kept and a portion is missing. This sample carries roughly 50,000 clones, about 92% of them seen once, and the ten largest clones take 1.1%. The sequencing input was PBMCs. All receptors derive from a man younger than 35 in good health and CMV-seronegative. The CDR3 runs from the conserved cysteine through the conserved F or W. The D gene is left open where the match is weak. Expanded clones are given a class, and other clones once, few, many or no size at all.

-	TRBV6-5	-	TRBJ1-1	CASSSYRVGTEAFF	TGTGCCAGCAGTTCCTACAGGGTTGGGACTGAAGCTTTCTTT
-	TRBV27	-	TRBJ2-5	CASSWTDQETQYF	TGTGCCAGCAGTTGGACAGACCAAGAGACCCAGTACTTC
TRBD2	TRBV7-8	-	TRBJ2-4	CASSPNAGVQNIQYF	TGTGCCAGCAGCCCAAACGCGGGGGTTCAAAACATTCAGTACTTC
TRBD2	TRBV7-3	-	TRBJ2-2	CASSLFGTSGSDTGELFF	TGTGCCAGCAGCTTATTCGGGACTAGCGGGAGCGACACCGGGGAGCTGTTTTTT
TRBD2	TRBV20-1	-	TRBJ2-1	CSANTRGGQFF	TGCAGTGCTAATACCCGGGGGGGGCAGTTCTTC
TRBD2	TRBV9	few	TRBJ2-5	CASSVGTSGTPPETQYF	TGTGCCAGCAGCGTAGGGACTAGCGGGACGCCGCCGGAGACCCAGTACTTC
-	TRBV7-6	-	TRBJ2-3	CASSFRGRTDTQYF	TGTGCCAGCAGCTTCAGGGGTCGCACAGATACGCAGTATTTT
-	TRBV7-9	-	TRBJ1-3	CASSLVGGSSGNTIYF	TGTGCCAGCAGCTTAGTAGGCGGATCCTCTGGAAACACCATATATTTT
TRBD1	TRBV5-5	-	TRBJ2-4	CASSNRGHIQYF	TGTGCCAGCAGCAACAGGGGCCACATTCAGTACTTC
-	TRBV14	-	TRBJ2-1	CASSQGFLHEQFF	TGTGCCAGCAGCCAAGGATTTCTACATGAGCAGTTCTTC
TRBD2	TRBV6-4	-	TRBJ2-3	CASSARAGVTDTQYF	TGTGCCAGCAGTGCGAGAGCGGGGGTCACAGATACGCAGTATTTT
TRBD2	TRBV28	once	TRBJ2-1	CASSLGTSGNYYNEQFF	TGTGCCAGCAGTTTGGGGACTAGCGGGAATTACTACAATGAGCAGTTCTTC
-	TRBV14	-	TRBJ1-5	CASSHGGQPQHF	TGTGCCAGCAGCCACGGAGGTCAGCCCCAGCATTTT
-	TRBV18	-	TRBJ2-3	CASSPLTDTDTQYF	TGTGCCAGCTCACCACTGACAGACACAGATACGCAGTATTTT
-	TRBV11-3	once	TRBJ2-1	CASSSWEGDANNEQFF	TGTGCCAGCAGCTCCTGGGAGGGGGATGCAAACAATGAGCAGTTCTTC
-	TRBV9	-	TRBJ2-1	CASNSDGGRRQFF	TGTGCCAGCAATTCAGACGGGGGTAGGAGACAGTTCTTC
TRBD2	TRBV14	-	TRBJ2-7	CASSATSGSPYEQYF	TGTGCCAGCAGCGCCACTAGCGGGAGTCCCTACGAGCAGTACTTC
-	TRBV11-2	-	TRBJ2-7	CASSSSTGEGYEQYF	TGTGCCAGCAGCTCATCGACAGGGGAGGGCTACGAGCAGTACTTC
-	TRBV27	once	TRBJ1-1	CASSSPRGYTEAFF	TGTGCCAGCAGTTCTCCCCGGGGGTACACTGAAGCTTTCTTT
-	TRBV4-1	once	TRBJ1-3	CASSQGSDSGNTIYF	TGCGCCAGCAGCCAAGGCAGTGACTCTGGAAACACCATATATTTT
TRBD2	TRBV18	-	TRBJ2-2	CASSPKLAGENGELFF	TGTGCCAGCTCACCAAAACTAGCGGGAGAAAACGGGGAGCTGTTTTTT
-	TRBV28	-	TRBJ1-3	CASSYSRAGNTIYF	TGTGCCAGCAGTTATAGCAGAGCTGGAAACACCATATATTTT
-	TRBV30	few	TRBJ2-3	CAWTAGESYTQYF	TGTGCCTGGACCGCCGGGGAGTCGTATACGCAGTATTTT
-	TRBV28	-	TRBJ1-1	CASSLSRTEAFF	TGTGCCAGCAGTTTATCCAGGACTGAAGCTTTCTTT
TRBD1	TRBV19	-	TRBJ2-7	CASSIGQGAYEQYF	TGTGCCAGTAGTATAGGACAGGGGGCCTACGAGCAGTACTTC
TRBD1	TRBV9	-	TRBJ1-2	CASSTGTGGGYGYTF	TGTGCCAGCAGCACGGGGACAGGGGGCGGGTATGGCTACACCTTC
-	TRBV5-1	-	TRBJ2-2	CASSLSGQTGSGELFF	TGCGCCAGCAGCCTTTCGGGACAAACGGGGTCCGGGGAGCTGTTTTTT
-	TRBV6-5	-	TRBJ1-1	CASGQSDSNTEAFF	TGTGCCAGCGGACAGTCGGACTCGAACACTGAAGCTTTCTTT
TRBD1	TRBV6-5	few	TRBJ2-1	CASRGQGLYNEQFF	TGTGCCAGCAGGGGACAGGGTCTCTACAATGAGCAGTTCTTC
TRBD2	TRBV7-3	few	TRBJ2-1	CASSTALAGRNEQFF	TGTGCCAGCAGCACCGCACTAGCGGGTCGCAATGAGCAGTTCTTC
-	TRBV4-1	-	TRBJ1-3	CASSPERSGNTIYF	TGCGCCAGCAGCCCCGAGCGATCTGGAAACACCATATATTTT
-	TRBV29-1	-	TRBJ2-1	CSARTEGHNEQFF	TGCAGCGCTAGGACGGAGGGACACAATGAGCAGTTCTTC
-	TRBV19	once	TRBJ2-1	CASSIWGRSNEQFF	TGTGCCAGTAGTATATGGGGGAGGAGCAATGAGCAGTTCTTC
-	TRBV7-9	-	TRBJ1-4	CASSLAATNEKLFF	TGTGCCAGCAGCTTGGCTGCAACTAATGAAAAACTGTTTTTT
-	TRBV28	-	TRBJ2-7	CASSLRAVSSYEQYF	TGTGCCAGCAGCCTCAGGGCCGTGAGCTCCTACGAGCAGTACTTC
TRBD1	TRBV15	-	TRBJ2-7	CATSRPPRQGCCYEQYF	TGTGCCACCAGCAGACCTCCAAGACAGGGGTGTTGCTACGAGCAGTACTTC
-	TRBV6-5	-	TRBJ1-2	CASSTTGHGYTF	TGTGCCAGCAGTACGACAGGTCATGGCTACACCTTC
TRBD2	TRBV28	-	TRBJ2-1	CASSLVASGFQDEQFF	TGTGCCAGCAGTTTGGTGGCTAGCGGATTCCAGGATGAGCAGTTCTTC
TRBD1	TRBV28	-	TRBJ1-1	CASSLLHDRGEAFF	TGTGCCAGCAGTTTGTTGCACGACAGGGGTGAAGCTTTCTTT
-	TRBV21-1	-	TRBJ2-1	CASSKIRLAGGPSYNEQFF	TGTGCCAGCAGCAAAATCCGCCTAGCGGGAGGTCCATCCTACAATGAGCAGTTCTTC
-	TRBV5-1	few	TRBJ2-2	CASSFPSSPGELFF	TGCGCCAGCAGTTTCCCTTCGAGCCCCGGGGAGCTGTTTTTT
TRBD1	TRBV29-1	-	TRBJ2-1	CSGLPGTGYNEQFF	TGCAGCGGTCTTCCCGGGACAGGGTACAATGAGCAGTTCTTC
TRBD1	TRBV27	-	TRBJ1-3	CASSPLSHRTGLSGNTIYF	TGTGCCAGCAGTCCTCTATCCCACCGGACAGGGCTCTCTGGAAACACCATATATTTT
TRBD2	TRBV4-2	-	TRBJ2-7	CASSQGSLADTYEQYF	TGTGCCAGCAGCCAAGGGTCACTAGCGGACACCTACGAGCAGTACTTC
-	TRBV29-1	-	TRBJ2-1	CSVEGRQGGNEQFF	TGCAGCGTTGAGGGTCGGCAGGGCGGCAATGAGCAGTTCTTC
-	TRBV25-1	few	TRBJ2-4	CASRGLNLNIQYF	TGTGCCAGCAGGGGGCTTAACCTGAACATTCAGTACTTC
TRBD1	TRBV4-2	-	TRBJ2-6	CASSQELDRGSGANVLTF	TGTGCCAGCAGCCAAGAATTAGACAGGGGCTCTGGGGCCAACGTCCTGACTTTC
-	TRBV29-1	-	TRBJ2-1	CSALSYTGNNEQFF	TGCAGCGCCCTTAGCTATACAGGGAACAATGAGCAGTTCTTC
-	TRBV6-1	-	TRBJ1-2	CASAEVREWGYTF	TGTGCCAGCGCCGAGGTTAGGGAGTGGGGCTACACCTTC
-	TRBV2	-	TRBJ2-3	CASSPSRVGTDTQYF	TGTGCCAGCAGTCCGTCCCGAGTAGGCACAGATACGCAGTATTTT
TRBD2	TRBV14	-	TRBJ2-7	CASSQDRLAALHEQYF	TGTGCCAGCAGCCAAGATAGGCTAGCGGCCCTCCACGAGCAGTACTTC
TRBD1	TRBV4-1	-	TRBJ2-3	CASSQPGQGTDTQYF	TGCGCCAGCAGCCAGCCGGGACAGGGAACAGATACGCAGTATTTT